The clone carrying this T cell receptor beta chain is deemed large (0.1 to 1%). The antigen remains undetermined. TCRdb's table, derived via immunoSEQ multiplex PCR, lists solely in-frame clones and lacks some. Here the sample spans roughly 64,000 clones, about four fifths being singletons. The source of the sample is a study of OX40 agonist ivuxolimab in advanced cancers. Patients were ruled out by autoimmune disease history or systemic immunosuppression. General study points: At doses 0.1 to 3.0 mg/kg, CD4+ and CD8+ clones expanded. Expanded peripheral T cell antigen specificity was not determined.

CDR3 length: 15 amino acids. V lost 4 bases, J lost 6 bases, and 10 bases stayed unmatched. Germline CDR1 MGHRA, CDR2 YSYEKL. The source of this sequence is an adult with an advanced solid tumor such as melanoma, head and neck, liver or kidney cancer. The chain carries TRBV4-1 and TRBJ2-3, with 7 positions matching TRBD1. Specimen: CD4+ or CD8+ T cells sorted from blood, collected in a trial of the OX40 agonist ivuxolimab. The CDR3 loop is CASSPEGQPRDTQYF. The CDR3 region has the DNA TGCGCCAGCAGCCCTGAGGGACAGCCTAGGGATACGCAGTATTTT.